These 25 T cell receptor beta chains were all obtained from the same sample, sequenced in a study of shared clonotypes between healthy human individuals. Assay: immunoSEQ multiplex PCR; the TCRdb copy retains only in-frame clones and omits some. Among 2 million to 2.5 million clones listed, 85% to 95% were seen once. The sequencing input was naive CD4+ T cells from PBMCs. As for subset: CD45RA+ positively selected. The receptors here all came from a man aged 18 to 30 in good health. Some clones in this sample may be carry-over from other donors' samples.

The chain carries TRBV2 and TRBJ1-1; the D is unclear. Germline V lookup: CDR1 SNHLY, CDR2 FYNNEI. The CDR3 is made up of 13 amino acids. Trimming removed 10 bases from V and 1 base from J, with 13 bases in between. The CDR3 reads CAMSNTANTEAFF. In DNA form, the CDR3 reads TGTGCCATGTCCAACACGGCGAACACTGAAGCTTTCTTT. Using reference TRBV2 and TRBJ1-1 for the parts outside the CDR3, the full variable domain is EPEVTQTPSHQVTQMGQEVILRCVPISNHLYFYWYRQILGQKVEFLVSFYNNEISEKSEIFDDQFSVERPDGSNFTLKIRSTKLEDSAMYFCAMSNTANTEAFFGQGTRLTVV.

The rearrangement joins TRBV15 to TRBJ2-5; 12 nucleotides align to TRBD2. This CDR3 contains 18 residues. Germline CDR1 LNHNV, CDR2 YYDKDF (reference sequence). With V trimmed by 0 bases and J by 5 bases, 10 bases remained unmatched. CDR3 region: CATSRDPMTSGSGETQYF. Here the CDR3 DNA reads TGTGCCACCAGCAGAGATCCTATGACTAGCGGGAGTGGGGAGACCCAGTACTTC.

This clone was seen a single time. The germline gene is not matched at one end of the junction; a read error may be the cause. Different DNA sequences within this sample yield the same CDR3. The chain is built from TRBV29-1 and TRBJ2-1; 9 bases line up with TRBD2. The CDR3 extends over 14 amino acids. Germline loops: CDR1 SQVTM, CDR2 ANQGSEA. The CDR3 nucleotides read TGCAGCGTTGAAGGAAGCGGGAGGAGGTATGAGCAATTCTTC. As protein: CSVEGSGRRYEQFF.

This clone showed up just once. The chain uses TRBV4-2 and TRBJ1-2; TRBD1 is a possible D gene (6 bases). Trimming cost V 2 bases and J 0 bases, with 10 bases left between them. The germline CDR1 and CDR2 sequences are LGHNA and YNFKEQ. The CDR3 has 15 residues. CDR3 sequence reads: CASSQTGLPNYGYTF. The CDR3 DNA reads TGTGCCAGCAGCCAAACAGGGCTACCTAACTATGGCTACACCTTC.

Turning to this clone: This specimen includes other DNA sequences encoding the same CDR3. The chain couples TRBV9 to TRBJ1-1, with D possibly being TRBD1 (5 bases). Germline V lookup: CDR1 SGDLS, CDR2 YYNGEE. The V end was cut by 0 bases, the J end by 0 bases, with 6 bases between. The CDR3 runs 14 residues. The CDR3 nucleotides are TGTGCCAGCAGCGTAGGGGGGATGAACACTGAAGCTTTCTTT. It encodes CASSVGGMNTEAFF.

The chain recombines TRBV6-6 with TRBJ2-7; tentative D call: TRBD1 (5 bases). Germline CDR1 MNHNY, CDR2 SVGAGI (reference sequence). The CDR3 sequence is 14 residues long. Trimming took 6 bases from V and 5 from J, leaving 17 bases between them. DNA for the CDR3: TGTGCCAGCAGACCCACAGGTACCTTCGACGAGCAGTACTTC. It yields the protein CASRPTGTFDEQYF.

The V and J genes are TRBV9 and TRBJ2-2; D is perhaps TRBD2 (6 bases). The CDR3 loop spans 15 amino acids. Trimming cost V 4 bases and J 2 bases, with 12 bases left between them. Germline CDR1 SGDLS, CDR2 YYNGEE. The CDR3 protein is CASSTRDLNTGELFF. In nucleotides, the CDR3 is TGTGCCAGCAGCACCCGGGACTTAAACACCGGGGAGCTGTTTTTT.

The V and J genes are TRBV7-3 and TRBJ2-1; 8 bases map to TRBD2. V was pared by 3 bases and J by 10 bases, with 2 bases of the junction left unmatched. The CDR3 consists of 12 residues. Germline CDR1 and CDR2: SGHTA and FQGTGA. CDR3 DNA: TGTGCCAGCAGCTTTGAGCGGGGGGAGCAGTTCTTC. Amino acids: CASSFERGEQFF.

The CDR3, as DNA: TGTGCCAGCAGCTATAGTGCAGGGGAGGAAAAACTGTTTTTT. Encoded protein: CASSYSAGEEKLFF. The chain joins TRBV7-8 to TRBJ1-4, with D perhaps matching TRBD1 (6 bases). Germline CDR1 SGHVS, CDR2 FQNEAQ. CDR3 length: 14 amino acids. Deletions cut 4 bases from V and 8 bases from J, with 14 bases between.

This sequence joins TRBV5-4 and TRBJ2-7; 7 bases agree with TRBD1. From germline, CDR1 is SGHNT and CDR2 YYREEE (reference sequence). With 0 bases clipped from V and 5 bases from J, the junction kept 11 bases outside the gene matches. This CDR3 is built from 16 residues. CDR3 protein: CASSLANQGVSHEQYF. CDR3 DNA: TGTGCCAGCAGCTTGGCAAACCAGGGGGTATCCCACGAGCAGTACTTC.

V usage is TRBV21-1 and J usage is TRBJ2-7; the DNA was not used to check the table's D call, TRBD2. TRBV21-1 is given as a pseudogene. The CDR3 spans 14 residues. CDR3 coding DNA: TGTGCCATTCCGTCGAGCGGGAGGGCTTCCCAGCAGTACTTC. Protein product: CAIPSSGRASQQYF.

The V call is TRBV18, the J call TRBJ2-1; 8 nucleotides align to TRBD2. From germline, CDR1 is KGHSH and CDR2 LQKENI. This CDR3 has 17 residues. Losses at the gene ends were 3 bases for V and 2 bases for J; bases not matched to a gene: 9. CDR3 residues: CASSPLTVREAYNEQFF. For the CDR3, the DNA is TGTGCCAGCTCACCGTTGACTGTGCGGGAGGCCTACAATGAGCAGTTCTTC. The full variable domain, its missing parts supplied by reference TRBV18 and TRBJ2-1, is NAGVMQNPRHLVRRRGQEARLRCSPMKGHSHVYWYRQLPEEGLKFMVYLQKENIIDESGMPKERFSAEFPKEGPSILRIQQVVRGDSAAYFCASSPLTVREAYNEQFFGPGTRLTVL.

This clone came up once. The chain employs TRBV28 and TRBJ2-1, with 7 bases matching TRBD2. J gave up 4 bases and V 3 bases, and 6 bases lay outside the gene matches. This CDR3 spans 15 amino acids. CDR1 MDHEN and CDR2 SYDVKM come from the germline V gene. CDR3 amino acids: CASSLGEGQYNEQFF. CDR3 nucleotide sequence: TGTGCCAGCAGTTTGGGGGAGGGCCAGTACAATGAGCAGTTCTTC.

The chain links TRBV2 to TRBJ2-2; D is tentatively TRBD1 or TRBD2 (5 bases each). The germline gives CDR1 SNHLY, CDR2 FYNNEI. Trimming removed 4 bases from V and 4 bases from J, with 13 bases in between. This CDR3 comprises 15 residues. CDR3 residues: CASSGLSGSTGELFF. DNA for the CDR3: TGTGCCAGCAGTGGTCTTTCAGGGAGCACCGGGGAGCTGTTTTTT.

Comment on this clone: Other DNA sequences in this sample translate to the same CDR3. This chain uses TRBV6-5 with TRBJ2-3; no definite D call. Germline assignment: CDR1 MNHEY and CDR2 SVGAGI. CDR3 size: 14 residues. Trimming pared 7 bases from V and 2 bases from J, leaving 13 bases between. The CDR3 loop reads CASKGGLHTDTQYF. The DNA for the CDR3 is TGTGCCAGCAAGGGCGGCCTACACACAGATACGCAGTATTTT.

V and J are TRBV28 and TRBJ2-7; possibly TRBD2 for D (6 bases). V shed 7 bases and J shed 3 bases, with 16 bases lying between them. CDR1 and CDR2 (germline): MDHEN, SYDVKM. There are 14 residues in the CDR3. The CDR3 nucleotides read TGTGCCAGCAAACTCTCTACTAGCAGCTACGAGCAGTACTTC. Encoded protein: CASKLSTSSYEQYF.

Turning to this clone: This sample also contains other DNA sequences that code for the same CDR3. The chain has TRBV6-1 and TRBJ2-5, with D perhaps matching TRBD1 (6 bases). V was clipped by 2 bases and J by 1 base, with 8 bases between them. The V gene's germline CDR1 is MNHNS and CDR2 SASEGT. The CDR3 loop spans 14 amino acids. The CDR3 DNA sequence: TGTGCCAGCAGTGAACAGGGGACCCAAGAGACCCAGTACTTC. This sequence encodes CASSEQGTQETQYF.

The CDR3 reads CASSGSGVEQYF. The CDR3, as DNA: TGTGCCAGCAGTGGATCAGGGGTCGAGCAGTACTTC. The chain joins TRBV6-1 to TRBJ2-7; tentative D call: TRBD1 (6 bases). The CDR3 consists of 12 residues. Germline-derived CDR1 and CDR2 are MNHNS and SASEGT. Deletions cut 4 bases from V and 6 bases from J, with 10 bases between.

Of note for this clone: Mismatch with germline at one junction end may stem from a read error. The rearrangement uses TRBV9 and TRBJ2-5, with D perhaps TRBD1 (5 bases). The CDR3 is 15 amino acids. Germline CDR1 and CDR2: SGDLS and YYNGEE. Here the CDR3 reads CASSVVGVSQDTQYF. In DNA, the CDR3 is TGTGCCAGCAGCGTAGTAGGGGTCAGCCAAGATACCCAGTACTTC.

The gene calls are TRBV11-3 and TRBJ2-7, with 9 bases that match TRBD1. The germline V gene has CDR1 SGHNT and CDR2 YENEEA. V trimming: 4 bases; J trimming: 5 bases; junction bases outside the gene matches: 6. The CDR3 runs to 14 residues. The CDR3 here is CASSSGDRAHEQYF. In DNA form, the CDR3 reads TGTGCCAGCAGCTCGGGGGACAGGGCCCACGAGCAGTACTTC.

This clone has just a few counts. V is TRBV30 and J is TRBJ1-2; the D gene is possibly TRBD1 (5 bases). The CDR3 runs 13 residues. Germline lookup yields CDR1 GTSNPN and CDR2 SVGIG (reference sequence). V lost 0 bases, J lost 4 bases, and 9 bases lay in between. As DNA, the CDR3 is TGTGCCTGGAGTGTACGCGGGGGCTATGGCTACACCTTC. This translates into CAWSVRGGYGYTF.

This sequence joins TRBV9 and TRBJ1-2; TRBD1 agrees at 10 bases. The CDR3 sequence is 15 residues long. The ends lost 0 bases at V and 8 bases at J; junction bases unmatched: 7. Germline assignment: CDR1 SGDLS and CDR2 YYNGEE. CDR3 in amino acids: CASSVEGQGMGGYTF. CDR3 nucleotides: TGTGCCAGCAGCGTAGAGGGACAGGGGATGGGAGGCTACACCTTC.

The chain has TRBV9 and TRBJ2-1; D is ambiguous. Trimming removed 0 bases from V and 0 bases from J, with 10 bases in between. Germline loops: CDR1 SGDLS, CDR2 YYNGEE. The CDR3 extends over 16 amino acids. Here the CDR3 DNA reads TGTGCCAGCAGCGTAGGGCAGACGAGCTCCTACAATGAGCAGTTCTTC. Its translation is CASSVGQTSSYNEQFF.

The rearrangement links TRBV18 to TRBJ2-5, with D unclear. V shed 3 bases and J shed 4 bases, with 15 bases lying between them. The CDR3 is 15 amino acids. Germline V gene data show CDR1 as KGHSH and CDR2 as LQKENI. The CDR3 DNA sequence: TGTGCCAGCTCACCGATTGGCGACAAGTTAGAGACCCAGTACTTC. Amino acids: CASSPIGDKLETQYF.

The rearrangement uses TRBV2 and TRBJ2-5; D may be TRBD1 (5 bases). V was shortened by 6 bases and J by 2 bases, with 16 bases between the two germline ends. This CDR3 spans 15 amino acids. The germline gives CDR1 SNHLY, CDR2 FYNNEI. This CDR3 is CASRKGFSEQETQYF. As DNA, the CDR3 is TGTGCCAGCAGAAAGGGGTTTTCAGAACAAGAGACCCAGTACTTC.